This TCR beta chain was identified in a study of CD8+ T cells in alopecia areata. Study summary: Treated patients were dosed with oral tofacitinib, taking 5 to 10 mg twice daily. Study-wide points: Clarity of TCR sharing across patients fell short of that in mice, possibly HLA-related. Persistence in scalp and blood during tofacitinib was observed for many expanded lesional clones. Uncertainty remains about how baseline CD8+ expansion links to response, with one nonresponder.

Extracted RNA was reverse transcribed into cDNA, the sequencing template. Data came from immunoSEQ multiplex PCR; TCRdb stores just in-frame clones and leaves some out. The profile shows fewer than 100,000 clones, about two thirds of them singletons. Indicated treatment: oral pan-JAK inhibitor, 5-10 mg twice daily. This clone was seen a handful of times. The antigen remains unidentified. Per the germline V gene, CDR1 is MNHEY and CDR2 is SMNVEV (reference sequence). J gave up 2 bases and V 4 bases, and 14 bases lay outside the gene matches. The CDR3 totals 18 residues. Source: CD8+ T cells sorted from blood, taken at week 44, from a patient treated with tofacitinib. The sequence was obtained from a human donor with alopecia areata. This sequence joins TRBV27 and TRBJ2-3, with 8 bases that match TRBD1. CDR3 in amino acids: CASSSPPLDRGPTDTQYF. The CDR3, as DNA: TGTGCCAGCAGTTCCCCACCCCTTGACAGGGGACCCACAGATACGCAGTATTTT.